Only one count was recorded for the clone carrying this T cell receptor beta chain. Its antigen is unknown. This sample was taken from a study of cytomegalovirus exposure and HLA in healthy donors. Whole-study context: Around 85 million unique TCR sequences came from HLA-typed donors in an early release. Genotyping of 430 or so donors showed that 80% to 85% belonged to the Caucasian-associated ancestry cluster.

Study-wide results and limits: Later work showed greater clonal expansion in HLA-associated TCR beta chains than in equally common others. HLA alleles were associated with around 17,000 TCR beta sequences in a later analysis at 0.05 false discovery rate.

The CDR3 sequence is 19 residues long. The germline CDR1 and CDR2 sequences are MGHRA and YSYEKL. With V trimmed by 0 bases and J by 5 bases, 16 bases remained unmatched. PCR amplification relied on 60 Vbeta primers (plus 13 Jbeta primers). The repertoire was sequenced with immunoSEQ multiplex PCR; TCRdb's copy has only in-frame clones and lacks some. This table holds roughly 230,000 clones, about 88% found once. This rearrangement joins TRBV4-1 to TRBJ1-1; TRBD1 matches at 9 bases. The receptor was derived from a girl aged 2 to 9 in good health and CMV-seronegative. The sequencing sample was made of PBMCs. For the CDR3, the DNA is TGCGCCAGCAGCCAAGAGTCCCTGGGACAGGGTCGGTCTTCGACTGAAGCTTTCTTT. Its protein product is CASSQESLGQGRSSTEAFF.